The source of this T cell receptor (beta chain) is a study of cytomegalovirus exposure and HLA in healthy donors. The study's findings and limits: It emerged from a later analysis that several of the most significant clusters appeared to be linked to common viral pathogens. Only CMV serostatus was available as immune exposure information.

The study ran its PCR with 60 Vbeta and 13 Jbeta primers. Using immunoSEQ multiplex PCR, the repertoire was profiled, and TCRdb retains in-frame clones only, with some absent. In the table there are 140,000 or so clones, 75% to 90% of which are singletons. This clone was counted once. Its specificity is not known. The CDR3 runs 14 residues. Germline V lookup: CDR1 MGHDK, CDR2 SYGVNS. Trimming shortened V by 1 base and J by 5 bases, and 11 bases separated the two germline ends. The J gene is TRBJ2-5, the V gene TRBV25-1; D is possibly TRBD1 (5 bases). The source of this sequence is a woman in her 30s in good health and CMV-seronegative. The sequencing input was PBMCs. In DNA, the CDR3 is TGTGCCAGCAGTGAATTCAGGGATGGGGAGACCCAGTACTTC. This codes for CASSEFRDGETQYF.